This T cell receptor beta chain was sequenced during a study of shared clonotypes between healthy human individuals. Overall study findings and caveats: Generation of non-shared clonotypes was less probable than generation of clonotypes shared by all four donors. Rarefaction revealed incomplete sorted-subset sequencing despite large depth.

Turning to this clone: Its antigen is as yet unknown.

Terminally differentiated effector memory CD45RA+ cells were excluded from the naive CD8 cells, which were CD45RO-negative and positively selected for CCR7. The CDR3 sequence is 15 residues long. After removal of 6 bases from V and 1 base from J, the junction contained 8 bases not matched to a gene. From germline, CDR1 is MNHNS and CDR2 SASEGT. Assay execution proceeded at the deep level. Sequencing used immunoSEQ multiplex PCR; TCRdb keeps in-frame clones, though not all of them. The sample includes about 820,000 clones, 90% to 95% seen only once; the top ten take approximately 25%. The sequenced sample was naive CD8+ T cells sorted from blood. The rearrangement joins TRBV6-1 to TRBJ1-2; TRBD1 matches 7 bases. The origin of this receptor is a man younger than 45 in good health. The CDR3 DNA reads TGTGCCAGCAGGGGGACAGCCACCTATAACTATGGCTACACCTTC. Translated: CASRGTATYNYGYTF.